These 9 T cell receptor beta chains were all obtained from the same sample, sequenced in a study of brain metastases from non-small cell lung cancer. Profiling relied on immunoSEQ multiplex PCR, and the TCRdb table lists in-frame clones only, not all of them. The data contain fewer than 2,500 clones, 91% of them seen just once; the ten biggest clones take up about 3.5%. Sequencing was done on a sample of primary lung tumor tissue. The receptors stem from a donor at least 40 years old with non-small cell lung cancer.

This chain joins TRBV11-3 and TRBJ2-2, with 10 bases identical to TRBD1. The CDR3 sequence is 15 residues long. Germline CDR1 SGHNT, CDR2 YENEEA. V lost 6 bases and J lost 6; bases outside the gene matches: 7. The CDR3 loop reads CASSSSDRGAGELFF. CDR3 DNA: TGTGCCAGCAGTTCCTCGGACAGGGGGGCCGGGGAGCTGTTTTTT. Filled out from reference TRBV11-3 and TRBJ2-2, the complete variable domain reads EAGVVQSPRYKIIEKKQPVAFWCNPISGHNTLYWYLQNLGQGPELLIRYENEEAVDDSQLPKDRFSAERLKGVDSTLKIQPAELGDSAVYLCASSSSDRGAGELFFGEGSRLTVL.

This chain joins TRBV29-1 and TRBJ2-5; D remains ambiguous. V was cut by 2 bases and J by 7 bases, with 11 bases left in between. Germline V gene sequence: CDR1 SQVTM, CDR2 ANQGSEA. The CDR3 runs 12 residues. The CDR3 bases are TGCAGCGTTGAATTTGGAGTGTGGACCCAGTACTTC. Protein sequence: CSVEFGVWTQYF.

The DNA of the CDR3 is TGTGCCAGCAGCCCGAAGATAGCGGTTTCAGATACGCAGTATTTT. Translation: CASSPKIAVSDTQYF. The rearrangement links TRBV7-9 to TRBJ2-3, with D possibly matching TRBD2 (6 bases). There are 15 residues in the CDR3. CDR1 and CDR2 (germline): SEHNR, FQNEAQ (reference sequence). V gave up 5 bases and J gave up 4 bases, with 16 bases separating them.

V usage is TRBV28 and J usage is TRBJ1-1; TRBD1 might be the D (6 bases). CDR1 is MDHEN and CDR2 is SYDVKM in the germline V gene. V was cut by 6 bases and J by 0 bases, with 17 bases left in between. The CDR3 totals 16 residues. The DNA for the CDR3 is TGTGCCAGCAGCTTACGGCGGACAGTTTTGAACACTGAAGCTTTCTTT. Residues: CASSLRRTVLNTEAFF.

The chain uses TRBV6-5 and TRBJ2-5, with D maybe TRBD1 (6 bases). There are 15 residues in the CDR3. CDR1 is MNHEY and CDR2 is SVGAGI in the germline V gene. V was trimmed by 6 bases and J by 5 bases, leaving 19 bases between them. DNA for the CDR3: TGTGCCAGCAGGAAGGGGGTGTGCGAGGGGGAGACCCAGTACTTC. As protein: CASRKGVCEGETQYF.

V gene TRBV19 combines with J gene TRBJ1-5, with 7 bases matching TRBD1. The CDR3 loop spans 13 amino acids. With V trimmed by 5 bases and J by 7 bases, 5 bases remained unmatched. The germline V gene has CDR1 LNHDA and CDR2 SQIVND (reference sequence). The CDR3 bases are TGTGCCAGTAGTGACAGGGTTTTCCAGCCCCAGCATTTT. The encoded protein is CASSDRVFQPQHF. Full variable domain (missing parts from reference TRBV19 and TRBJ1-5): DGGITQSPKYLFRKEGQNVTLSCEQNLNHDAMYWYRQDPGQGLRLIYYSQIVNDFQKGDIAEGYSVSREKKESFPLTVTSAQKNPTAFYLCASSDRVFQPQHFGDGTRLSIL.

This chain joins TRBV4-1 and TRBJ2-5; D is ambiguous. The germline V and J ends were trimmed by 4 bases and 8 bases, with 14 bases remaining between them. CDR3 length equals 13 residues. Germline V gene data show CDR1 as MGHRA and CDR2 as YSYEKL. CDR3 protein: CASSPQSWYTQYF. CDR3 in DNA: TGCGCCAGCAGCCCCCAATCGTGGTACACCCAGTACTTC.

The CDR3 nucleotides read TGTGCCAGCAGCCACCGACAGGGTCCCCGAGGCTACACCTTC. This sequence encodes CASSHRQGPRGYTF. This chain links TRBV3-1 (or the pseudogene TRBV3-2) with TRBJ1-2; the match to TRBD1 covers 7 bases. With V trimmed by 3 bases and J by 8 bases, 9 bases remained unmatched. Germline V gene data show CDR1 as LGHDT and CDR2 as YNNKEL (reference sequence). The CDR3 has 14 amino acids.

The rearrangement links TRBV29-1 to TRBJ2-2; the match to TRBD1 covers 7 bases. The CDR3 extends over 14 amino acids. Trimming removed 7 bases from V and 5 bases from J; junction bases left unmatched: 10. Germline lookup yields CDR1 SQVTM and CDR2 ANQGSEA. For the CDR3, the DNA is TGCAGCGCTCGACAGGGCGGCGGAACCGGGGAGCTGTTTTTT. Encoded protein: CSARQGGGTGELFF.